This TCR beta chain derives from a study of neurological immune-mediated disorders. Study conclusions and caveats: In HTLV-1-associated myelopathy, TCR clonal expansion was greatest, and in multiple sclerosis it was least, below healthy controls. No clinical or MRI feature was associated with the multiple sclerosis repertoire cluster.

Synthesis of cDNA was carried out by template-switch 5'RACE. The reaction used 10-nucleotide random UMIs. Whenever a sequencing run was performed, it yielded over 170 million TCR-beta sequences from 15-18 subjects. Each CDR3 protein is one row after TCRdb ran MiXCR on the 5' RACE reads. The sample shows 87,000 or so distinct CDR3 sequences, 3% to 4.5% of them seen only once. This clonotype was counted ten times or more. Its matching antigen is unknown. Trimming took off 5 bases at V and 0 bases at J, with 16 bases between the two ends. The CDR3 contains 16 residues. Germline values: CDR1 SGHTA, CDR2 FQGNSA.

The chain joins TRBV7-2 to TRBJ1-1, with D possibly being TRBD1 (5 bases). The sequencing input was PBMCs. The source is a woman between 18 and 30 years old with multiple sclerosis. The CDR3 sequence is CASSPPGEGLNTEAFF. CDR3 coding DNA: TGTGCCAGCAGCCCACCGGGGGAGGGTTTGAACACTGAAGCTTTCTTT.